This TCR beta chain is drawn from a study of T cells in Graves' hyperthyroidism and ophthalmopathy. This clonotype has a count of ten or more. Antigen unknown. With a duration under 2 months, the hyperthyroidism was newly diagnosed in patients aged 18 to 65. Uncontrolled infection, other autoimmune disease, pregnancy and lactation each barred patients from inclusion. The germline CDR1 and CDR2 sequences are DFQATT and SNEGSKA (reference sequence). V dropped 3 bases and J dropped 3 bases, with 8 bases sitting between them. The CDR3 extends over 13 amino acids. Overall study findings and caveats: Blood also showed most of the thyroid clonotypes that were expanded above 0.001. Through a model of 13 V-J features, ophthalmopathy was separated from stable hyperthyroidism.

TCR beta CDR3 regions were amplified from RNA transcripts. HTBI primers drove first-round RT-PCR of the TCR CDR3. TCRdb re-derived calls from the multiplex PCR reads in MiXCR, one entry per CDR3 protein. The sample has around 350,000 distinct CDR3 sequences; about 12% are singletons. The V and J genes are TRBV20-1 and TRBJ2-2, with D unresolved. The specimen was blood. The source of this sequence is a woman aged 18-35 years with Graves' hyperthyroidism. The DNA for the CDR3 is TGCAGTGCTAGCCCGCGTTACACCGGGGAGCTGTTTTTT. It translates to CSASPRYTGELFF.